This T cell receptor (beta chain) emerged from a study of blood T cell repertoires in COVID-19. V was trimmed by 0 bases and J by 2 bases, leaving 19 bases between them. CDR1 is SGHRS and CDR2 is YFSETQ in the germline V gene. This CDR3 spans 18 amino acids. In the original workflow: Quantification of nucleated cells was approximated via reference gene primer amplification. The protocol was immunoSEQ multiplex PCR, while the TCRdb copy is restricted to in-frame clones and leaves out a portion. The V and J calls and clone size are taken from that table; D and trimming were inferred from the DNA. The sample records about 200,000 clones, over 70% being singletons.

J is TRBJ2-3 and V is TRBV5-1; TRBD2 is a possible D gene (5 bases). What was sequenced was peripheral blood. The sequence derives from a woman older than 75 with acute or convalescent COVID-19. The CDR3: CASSLGWGLSGATDTQYF. The CDR3 DNA follows: TGCGCCAGCAGCTTGGGTTGGGGTCTGAGCGGTGCCACAGATACGCAGTATTTT.